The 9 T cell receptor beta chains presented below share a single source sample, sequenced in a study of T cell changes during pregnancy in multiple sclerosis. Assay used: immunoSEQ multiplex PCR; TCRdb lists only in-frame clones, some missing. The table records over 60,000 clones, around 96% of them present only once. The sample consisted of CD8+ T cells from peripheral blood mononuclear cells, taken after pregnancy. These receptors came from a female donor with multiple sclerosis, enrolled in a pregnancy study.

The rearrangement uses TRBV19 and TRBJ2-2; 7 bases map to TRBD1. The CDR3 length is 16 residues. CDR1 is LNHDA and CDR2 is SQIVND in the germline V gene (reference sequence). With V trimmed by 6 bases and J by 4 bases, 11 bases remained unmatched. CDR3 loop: CASRTYGTVGTGELFF. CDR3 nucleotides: TGTGCCAGTAGGACTTACGGGACAGTGGGCACCGGGGAGCTGTTTTTT.

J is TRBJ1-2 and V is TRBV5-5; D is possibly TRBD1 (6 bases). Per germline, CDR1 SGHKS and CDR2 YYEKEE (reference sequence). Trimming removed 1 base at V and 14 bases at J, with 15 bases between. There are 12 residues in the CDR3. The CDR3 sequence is CASSLSGTYHTF. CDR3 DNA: TGTGCCAGCAGCTTGTCCGGGACATATCATACCTTC. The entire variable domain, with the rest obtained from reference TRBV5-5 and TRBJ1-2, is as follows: DAGVTQSPTHLIKTRGQQVTLRCSPISGHKSVSWYQQVLGQGPQFIFQYYEKEERGRGNFPDRFSARQFPNYSSELNVNALLLGDSALYLCASSLSGTYHTFGSGTRLTVV.

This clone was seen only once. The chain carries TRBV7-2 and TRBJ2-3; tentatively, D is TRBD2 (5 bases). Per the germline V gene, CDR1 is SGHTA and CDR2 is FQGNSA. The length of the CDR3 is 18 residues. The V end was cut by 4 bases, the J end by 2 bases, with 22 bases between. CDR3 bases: TGTGCCAGCAGCTCCCCTACAATGACTACCGCTCTCACAGATACGCAGTATTTT. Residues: CASSSPTMTTALTDTQYF. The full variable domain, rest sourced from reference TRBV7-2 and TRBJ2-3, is GAGVSQSPSNKVTEKGKDVELRCDPISGHTALYWYRQSLGQGLEFLIYFQGNSAPDKSGLPSDRFSAERTGGSVSTLTIQRTQQEDSAVYLCASSSPTMTTALTDTQYFGPGTRLTVL.

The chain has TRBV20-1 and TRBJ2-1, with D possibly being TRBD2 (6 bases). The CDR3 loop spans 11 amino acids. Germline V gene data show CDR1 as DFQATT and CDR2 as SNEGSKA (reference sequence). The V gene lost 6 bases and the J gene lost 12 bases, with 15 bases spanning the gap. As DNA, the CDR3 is TGCAGTGCGAGCGACCCTAGCGCGCAGTTCTTC. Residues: CSASDPSAQFF.

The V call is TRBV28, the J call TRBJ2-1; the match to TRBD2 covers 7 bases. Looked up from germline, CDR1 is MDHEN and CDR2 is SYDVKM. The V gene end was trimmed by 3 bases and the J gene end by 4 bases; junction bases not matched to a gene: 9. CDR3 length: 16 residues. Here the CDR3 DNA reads TGTGCCAGCAGTTTTTCTGCTAGCGGACCATACAATGAGCAGTTCTTC. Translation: CASSFSASGPYNEQFF.

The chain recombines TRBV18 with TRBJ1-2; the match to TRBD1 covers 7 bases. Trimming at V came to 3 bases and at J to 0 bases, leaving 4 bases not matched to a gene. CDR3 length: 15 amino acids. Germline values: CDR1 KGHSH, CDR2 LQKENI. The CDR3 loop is CASSPWDSPNYGYTF. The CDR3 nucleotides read TGTGCCAGCTCACCTTGGGACAGTCCTAACTATGGCTACACCTTC.

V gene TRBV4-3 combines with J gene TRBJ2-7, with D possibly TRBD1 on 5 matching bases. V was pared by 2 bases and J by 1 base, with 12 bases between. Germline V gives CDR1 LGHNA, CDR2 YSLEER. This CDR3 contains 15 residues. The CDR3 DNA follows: TGCGCCAGCAGCCAACGGTGGGGCTATTCCTACGAGCAGTACTTC. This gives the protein CASSQRWGYSYEQYF.

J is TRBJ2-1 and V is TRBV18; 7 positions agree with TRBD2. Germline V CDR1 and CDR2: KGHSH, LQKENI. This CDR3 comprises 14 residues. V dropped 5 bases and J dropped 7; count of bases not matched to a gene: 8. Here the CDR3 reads CASSELAEKNEQFF. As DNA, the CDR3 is TGTGCCAGCTCAGAGCTAGCGGAGAAGAATGAGCAGTTCTTC.

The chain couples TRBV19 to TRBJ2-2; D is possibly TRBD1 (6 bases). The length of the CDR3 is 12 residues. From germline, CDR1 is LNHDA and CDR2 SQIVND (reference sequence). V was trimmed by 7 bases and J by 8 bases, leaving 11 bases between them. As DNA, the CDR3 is TGTGCCAGTACAGGGGTTCCTGGGGAGCTGTTTTTT. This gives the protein CASTGVPGELFF.